The clone carrying this T cell receptor (beta chain) was observed once. Its antigen is as yet unknown. The data stem from a study of T cell responses to AZD1222 COVID-19 vaccine. Study-wide points: Spike as a whole was targeted by vaccine-associated CD4 TCRs, dominant at 160-218 and 743-854. Repertoire samples came only from after the peak T cell response. At study baseline, merely roughly 6 AZD1222 recipients were seropositive.

Measured with immunoSEQ multiplex PCR; TCRdb has only the in-frame clones, and not every one. The sample holds 100,000 to 120,000 clones; 70% to 90% are singletons and the top ten take 3.2%. The CDR3 has 16 residues. Deletions cut 5 bases from V and 4 bases from J, with 18 bases between. Germline V gives CDR1 SEHNR, CDR2 FQNEAQ (reference sequence). The source is an adult in good health. Sequences were derived from peripheral blood, sampled on day 0 of AZD1222 vaccination. V and J are TRBV7-9 and TRBJ2-1; perhaps TRBD1 as D (6 bases). The CDR3 DNA follows: TGTGCCAGCAGCCCTTTGACAGGCCATCCTTACAATGAGCAGTTCTTC. This sequence encodes CASSPLTGHPYNEQFF.